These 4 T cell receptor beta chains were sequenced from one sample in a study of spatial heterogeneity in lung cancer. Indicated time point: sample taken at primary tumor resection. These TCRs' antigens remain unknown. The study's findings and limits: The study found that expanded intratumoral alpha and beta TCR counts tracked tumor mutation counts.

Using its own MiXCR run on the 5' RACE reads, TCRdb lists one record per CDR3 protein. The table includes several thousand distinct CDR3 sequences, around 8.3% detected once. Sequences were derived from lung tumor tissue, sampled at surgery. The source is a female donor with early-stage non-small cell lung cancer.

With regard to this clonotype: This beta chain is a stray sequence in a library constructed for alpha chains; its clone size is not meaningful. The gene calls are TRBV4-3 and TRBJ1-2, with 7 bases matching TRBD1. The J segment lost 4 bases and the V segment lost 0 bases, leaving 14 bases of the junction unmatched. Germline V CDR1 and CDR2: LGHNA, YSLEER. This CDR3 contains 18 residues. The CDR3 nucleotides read TGCGCCAGCAGCCAAGAAGCCGGAAGACAGGGCGGAGGCTATGGCTACACCTTC. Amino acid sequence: CASSQEAGRQGGGYGYTF.

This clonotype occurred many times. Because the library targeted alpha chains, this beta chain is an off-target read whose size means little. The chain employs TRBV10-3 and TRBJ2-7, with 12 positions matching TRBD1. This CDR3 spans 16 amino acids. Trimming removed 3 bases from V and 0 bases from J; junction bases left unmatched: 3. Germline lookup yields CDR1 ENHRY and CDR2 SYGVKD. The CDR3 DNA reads TGTGCCATCAGTGAAGGGGACAGGGGGCCCTCCTACGAGCAGTACTTC. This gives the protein CAISEGDRGPSYEQYF.

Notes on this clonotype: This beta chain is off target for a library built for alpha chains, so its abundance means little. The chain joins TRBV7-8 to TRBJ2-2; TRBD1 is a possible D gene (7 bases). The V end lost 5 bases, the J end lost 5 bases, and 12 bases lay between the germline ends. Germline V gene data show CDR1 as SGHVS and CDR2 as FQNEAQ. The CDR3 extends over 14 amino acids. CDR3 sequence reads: CASSPGGLTGELFF. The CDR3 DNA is TGTGCCAGCAGCCCAGGGGGGTTAACCGGGGAGCTGTTTTTT.

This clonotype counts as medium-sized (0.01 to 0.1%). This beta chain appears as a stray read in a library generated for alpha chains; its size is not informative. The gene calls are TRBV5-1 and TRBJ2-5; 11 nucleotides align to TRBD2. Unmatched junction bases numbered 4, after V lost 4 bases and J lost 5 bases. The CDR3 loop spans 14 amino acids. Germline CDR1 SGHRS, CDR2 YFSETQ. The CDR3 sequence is CASSLLAGEETQYF. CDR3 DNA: TGCGCCAGCAGCCTACTAGCGGGAGAGGAGACCCAGTACTTC.